The T cell receptor beta chain under discussion was sequenced for a study of T cells in Graves' hyperthyroidism and ophthalmopathy. Whole-study context: Before treatment of any kind, peripheral blood was taken at initial diagnosis.

What was amplified from RNA transcripts were TCR beta CDR3 regions. TCR CDR3 regions were first amplified by RT-PCR with HTBI primers. Using its own MiXCR run on the multiplex PCR reads, TCRdb lists one record per CDR3 protein. The sample has approximately 400,000 distinct CDR3 sequences, roughly 14% seen once. This clonotype was seen at least ten times. What it binds is not known. The germline V gene has CDR1 MNHEY and CDR2 SMNVEV (reference sequence). The CDR3 totals 16 residues. V dropped 3 bases and J dropped 7; count of bases not matched to a gene: 7. General study results and limits: Blood samples included most of the expanded thyroid clonotypes exceeding 0.001.

The authors deemed Graves' hyperthyroidism stable absent ophthalmopathy progression within 18 months. The diagnoses drew upon clinical symptoms, serum thyroxine and TRAb, thyroid ultrasound and orbital computed tomography. The chain couples TRBV27 to TRBJ1-6, with TRBD1 matching over 9 bases. Material: blood. This receptor was obtained from a woman aged 18-35 years with Graves' hyperthyroidism. The CDR3, as DNA: TGTGCCAGCAGTTTCACACAGGGGGCGGGAAATTCACCCCTCCACTTT. The encoded protein is CASSFTQGAGNSPLHF.